The T cell receptor (beta chain) described here comes from a study of shared clonotypes between healthy human individuals. Libraries were prepared by immunoSEQ multiplex PCR; TCRdb keeps only in-frame clonotypes and omits some of them. Among about 700,000 clones listed, just over 90% were seen once. This clone was detected only once. Its antigen is undetermined. Study-level points and caveats: Around 5% was the fraction of naive CD4 clonotypes found shared across several donors. A small donor pool kept down the genetic and exposure-history diversity that was represented.

The J segment lost 0 bases and the V segment lost 6 bases, leaving 3 bases of the junction unmatched. In germline, CDR1 is SGHDN, CDR2 FVKESK. This CDR3 comprises 15 residues. Naive CD8 isolation took CD45RO-negative cells positively selected for CCR7 and excluded terminally differentiated effector memory CD45RA+ cells. The TCR originated in a man in his thirties or forties in good health. Sequenced material: naive CD8+ T cells sorted from blood. The chain combines TRBV14 with TRBJ2-2; 8 positions match TRBD1. CDR3 protein: CASSKGQANTGELFF. The DNA of the CDR3 is TGTGCCAGCAGTAAGGGACAGGCGAACACCGGGGAGCTGTTTTTT.